These T cell receptor beta chains were read from a single sample in a study of blood T cell repertoires in COVID-19. This table comes from immunoSEQ multiplex PCR, and its TCRdb copy is limited to in-frame clones, with some not included. Here the sample spans 200,000 to 250,000 clones, around 85% being singletons. The sample comprised peripheral blood. These receptors came from a man aged 45-65 years with COVID-19, enrolled during active disease. CDR3s include the opening cysteine and the closing phenylalanine or tryptophan. A D gene is named only where the DNA matches it firmly. Clone sizes are given selectively: once, few, many, or a class where the clone is expanded.

TRBJ1-6	TRBV11-1	.	.	TGTGCCAGTTCGGCGGAGGCTAATTCACCCCTCCACTTT	CASSAEANSPLHF
TRBJ1-2	TRBV6-6	.	TRBD1	TGTGCCAGCAGAACGGACAGGTTTAACTATGGCTACACCTTC	CASRTDRFNYGYTF
TRBJ2-1	TRBV27	.	.	TGTGCCAGCAGTTTGGCTCGTGGGGCGAACTATGAGCAGTTCTTC	CASSLARGANYEQFF
TRBJ1-2	TRBV19	.	TRBD1	TGTGCCAGTAGTCAACACCGGGACAGGGGGCTACTTGGCTACACCTTC	CASSQHRDRGLLGYTF
TRBJ1-2	TRBV7-9	.	TRBD1	TGTGCCAGCAGCTTAGGGACAGGAAACTATGGCTACACCTTC	CASSLGTGNYGYTF
TRBJ1-6	TRBV28	.	.	TGTGCCAGCAGGTCACAGACCTATAATTCACCCCTCCACTTT	CASRSQTYNSPLHF
TRBJ2-5	TRBV9	once	TRBD2	TGTGCCAGCAGCGCGGGGGGGACTAGCGGGACCCAAGAGACCCAGTACTTC	CASSAGGTSGTQETQYF
TRBJ2-3	TRBV5-1	.	.	TGCGCCAGCAGCTTTTTGGGTTTAGAGGCAGATACGCAGTATTTT	CASSFLGLEADTQYF
TRBJ2-3	TRBV9	.	TRBD2	TGTGCCAGCAGCGTAGCCGGAACTAGCGGGGGTTCGGGAGATACGCAGTATTTT	CASSVAGTSGGSGDTQYF
TRBJ2-2	TRBV19	.	.	TGTGCCAGTAGTATTGGACTACTCACCGGGGAGCTGTTTTTT	CASSIGLLTGELFF
TRBJ2-3	TRBV4-1	.	.	TGCGCCAGCAGCCAAGTTGACAGGACTAGCACAGATACGCAGTATTTT	CASSQVDRTSTDTQYF
TRBJ2-6	TRBV5-1	.	.	TGCGCCAGCAGCTGGAGTTCTGGGGCCAACGTCCTGACTTTC	CASSWSSGANVLTF
TRBJ1-2	TRBV7-8	.	.	TGTGCCAGCGCGCGAGGGGGTTTTGGCTATGGCTACACCTTC	CASARGGFGYGYTF
TRBJ2-7	TRBV6-1	.	TRBD2	TGTGCCAGCAGTGAACTAGCGGTTAGCTCCTACGAGCAGTACTTC	CASSELAVSSYEQYF
TRBJ1-2	TRBV27	.	.	TGTGCCAGCAGTTTAGCCCCACGTCGGAGTAAGGAGGGCTATGGCTACACCTTC	CASSLAPRRSKEGYGYTF
TRBJ2-3	TRBV5-1	.	.	TGCGCCAGCAGCTTGGCGTCGGTTAGCACAGATACGCAGTATTTT	CASSLASVSTDTQYF
TRBJ1-4	TRBV24-1	.	TRBD1	TGTGCCACCAGTGAGGGGACAGGGGGCTTTACTGAAAAACTGTTTTTT	CATSEGTGGFTEKLFF
TRBJ1-6	TRBV6-5	.	TRBD1	TGTGCCAGCAGCCGGACAGGGGATTCACCCCTCCACTTT	CASSRTGDSPLHF
TRBJ2-7	TRBV19	.	.	TGTGCCAGTAGTCCGGACAGCCACGAGCAGTACTTC	CASSPDSHEQYF
TRBJ2-7	TRBV7-2	.	TRBD1	TGTGCCAGCAGCGGAGACAGGGGCTTGTCCTACGAGCAGTACTTC	CASSGDRGLSYEQYF
TRBJ2-7	TRBV6-2/TRBV6-3	.	.	TGTGCCAGCAGTTACTCGGGCGATCAACCGAGCTACGAGCAGTACTTC	CASSYSGDQPSYEQYF
TRBJ2-2	TRBV7-6	.	.	TGTGCCAGCAGCTTAGTACAGTCCTACACCGGGGAGCTGTTTTTT	CASSLVQSYTGELFF
TRBJ2-3	TRBV5-1	.	.	TGCGCCAGCAGCTCGGGGACAACTAGCACAGATACGCAGTATTTT	CASSSGTTSTDTQYF
TRBJ2-3	TRBV7-3	.	TRBD2	TGTGCCAGCAGCCGGGCGGGGGGCACAGATACGCAGTATTTT	CASSRAGGTDTQYF
TRBJ2-5	TRBV12-3/TRBV12-4	.	TRBD2	TGTGCCAGCAGTGTAGGATACTCTAGCGGGGGGTACTTC	CASSVGYSSGGYF
TRBJ2-6	TRBV5-1	.	TRBD1	TGCGCCAGCAGCTGGGGACAGCCGTCTGGGGCCAACGTCCTGACTTTC	CASSWGQPSGANVLTF
TRBJ2-4	TRBV4-2	.	TRBD1	TGTGCCAGCAGCCAAGCGATCCAGGGGGCGGGTTTCGACATTCAGTACTTC	CASSQAIQGAGFDIQYF
TRBJ2-7	TRBV5-5	.	TRBD1	TGTGCCAGCAGCTCGACAGGGGGTATTAACGAGCAGTACTTC	CASSSTGGINEQYF
TRBJ2-5	TRBV19	.	TRBD2	TGTGCCAGTAGTAAAATGAGCGGGGGACAAGAGACCCAGTACTTC	CASSKMSGGQETQYF
TRBJ1-6	TRBV5-5	.	.	TGTGCCAGCAGCTTAGCATTCGACAGGAATAATTCACCCCTCCACTTT	CASSLAFDRNNSPLHF
TRBJ1-6	TRBV28	.	.	TGTGCCAGCAGTTACATCAGGGGCCCCTCCTATAATTCACCCCTCCACTTT	CASSYIRGPSYNSPLHF
TRBJ2-6	TRBV3-1/TRBV3-2	.	.	TGTGCCAGCAGCCAAGATCGGGTCCCCTCTGGGGCCAACGTCCTGACTTTC	CASSQDRVPSGANVLTF
TRBJ1-5	TRBV23-1	.	TRBD1	TGCGCCAGCAGTCAAGGGAGCACAGGGGGATCAAATCAGCCCCAGCATTTT	CASSQGSTGGSNQPQHF
TRBJ1-4	TRBV5-4	.	.	TGTGCCAGCAGCACCGGGATTCCTGAAAAACTGTTTTTT	CASSTGIPEKLFF
TRBJ1-5	TRBV9	.	.	TGTGCCAGCAGCCCGGGGGGGATCGGTCAGCCCCAGCATTTT	CASSPGGIGQPQHF
TRBJ2-2	TRBV5-1	.	.	TGCGCCAGCAGCTTGGGTGCGACAGCCTATAATACCGGGGAGCTGTTTTTT	CASSLGATAYNTGELFF
TRBJ2-3	TRBV6-2/TRBV6-3	.	TRBD2	TGTGCCAGCAGTTACCGCCAGATAGCGGGGGGTCCCACAGATACGCAGTATTTT	CASSYRQIAGGPTDTQYF
TRBJ1-2	TRBV15	once	TRBD1	TGTGCCACCAGCAGGGGGGGCAGGGGGATCTATGGCTACACCTTC	CATSRGGRGIYGYTF
TRBJ2-1	TRBV7-3	.	TRBD1	TGTGCCAGCAGCTTCGGACAGGGCGCCTACAATGAGCAGTTCTTC	CASSFGQGAYNEQFF
TRBJ1-3	TRBV7-8	.	.	TGTGCCAGCAGCTTAGCCCCAGGGCCAGGAAACACCATATATTTT	CASSLAPGPGNTIYF
TRBJ1-2	TRBV18	.	TRBD1	TGTGCCAGCTCACCCCCGCAGACAGGGAACTATGGCTACACCTTC	CASSPPQTGNYGYTF
TRBJ2-5	TRBV7-2	once	.	TGTGCCAGCAGCGGGGGGGCTGGGGTGAAGACCCAGTACTTC	CASSGGAGVKTQYF
TRBJ2-5	TRBV27	once	.	TGTGCCAGCAGTCCCAAGGGACTGGCTGGAGAGACCCAGTACTTC	CASSPKGLAGETQYF
TRBJ2-1	TRBV7-9	.	TRBD1	TGTGCCAGCAGCTCCCGGACAGGGGTATACAATGAGCAGTTCTTC	CASSSRTGVYNEQFF
TRBJ2-1	TRBV7-9	.	TRBD2	TGTGCCAGCAGCTCCCCGGGGGGGTATGAGCAGTTCTTC	CASSSPGGYEQFF
TRBJ2-3	TRBV9	.	TRBD1	TGTGCCAGCAGCGACCACACGGGACAGGGGGATAATACGCAGTATTTT	CASSDHTGQGDNTQYF
TRBJ2-5	TRBV9	.	.	TGTGCCAGCAGCGTATCCGCTACCTGGACATTCTCTTCGAGCCAAGAGACCCAGTACTTC	CASSVSATWTFSSSQETQYF
TRBJ2-5	TRBV13	.	.	TGTGCCAGCAGCTTAGTATCGGGAATGGGCAAGGAGACCCAGTACTTC	CASSLVSGMGKETQYF
TRBJ2-7	TRBV6-5	.	.	TGTGCCAGCAGTTACTCTATGTCCTACGAGCAGTACTTC	CASSYSMSYEQYF
TRBJ2-5	TRBV18	.	.	TGTGCCAGCTCACCTGGGAGTTTAGAGACCCAGTACTTC	CASSPGSLETQYF
TRBJ2-7	TRBV6-2/TRBV6-3	.	TRBD1	TGTGCCAGCAGTTCGCCTACAGGGGCTCTCGAGCAGTACTTC	CASSSPTGALEQYF
TRBJ2-3	TRBV9	.	TRBD1	TGTGCCAGCAGCACAACGACAGGGGGCAGCACAGATACGCAGTATTTT	CASSTTTGGSTDTQYF
TRBJ2-7	TRBV9	.	TRBD2	TGTGCCAGCAGCGTAGATGGGGCGGGGGGAGCCTACGAGCAGTACTTC	CASSVDGAGGAYEQYF
TRBJ2-5	TRBV14	.	TRBD2	TGTGCCAGCAGCCAAGCCTTACTAGCGGGGGTTCAAGAGACCCAGTACTTC	CASSQALLAGVQETQYF
TRBJ1-1	TRBV7-9	.	TRBD1	TGTGCCAGCAGCCAGGGACAGGCGGCCCTGGGCACTGAAGCTTTCTTT	CASSQGQAALGTEAFF